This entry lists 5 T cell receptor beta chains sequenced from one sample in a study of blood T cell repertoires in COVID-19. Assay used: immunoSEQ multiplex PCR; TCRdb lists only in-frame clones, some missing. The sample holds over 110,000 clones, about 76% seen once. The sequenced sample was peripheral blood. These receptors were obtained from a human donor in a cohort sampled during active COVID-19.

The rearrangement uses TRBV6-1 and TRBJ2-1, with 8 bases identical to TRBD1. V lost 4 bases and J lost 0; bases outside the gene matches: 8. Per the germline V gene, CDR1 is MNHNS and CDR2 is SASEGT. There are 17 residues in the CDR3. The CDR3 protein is CASSAIGTGVSYNEQFF. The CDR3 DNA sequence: TGTGCCAGCAGTGCCATCGGGACAGGAGTCTCCTACAATGAGCAGTTCTTC.

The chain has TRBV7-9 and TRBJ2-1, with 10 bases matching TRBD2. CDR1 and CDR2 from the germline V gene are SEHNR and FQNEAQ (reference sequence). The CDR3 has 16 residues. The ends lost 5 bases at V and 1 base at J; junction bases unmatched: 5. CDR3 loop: CASSPKREGSYNEQFF. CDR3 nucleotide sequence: TGTGCCAGCAGCCCCAAGCGGGAGGGATCCTACAATGAGCAGTTCTTC.

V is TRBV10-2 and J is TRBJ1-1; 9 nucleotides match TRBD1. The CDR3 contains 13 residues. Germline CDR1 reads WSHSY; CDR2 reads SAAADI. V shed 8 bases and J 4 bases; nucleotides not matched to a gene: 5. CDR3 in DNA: TGCGCCAGCGCGCGGGACAGGGTCACTGAAGCTTTCTTT. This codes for CASARDRVTEAFF.

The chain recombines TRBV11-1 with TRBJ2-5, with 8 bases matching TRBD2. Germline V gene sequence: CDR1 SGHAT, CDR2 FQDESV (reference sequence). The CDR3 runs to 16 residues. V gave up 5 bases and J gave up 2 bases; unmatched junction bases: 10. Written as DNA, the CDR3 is TGTGCCAGCAGCAAGAGGGTAGCGGGGCGACAAGAGACCCAGTACTTC. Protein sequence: CASSKRVAGRQETQYF.

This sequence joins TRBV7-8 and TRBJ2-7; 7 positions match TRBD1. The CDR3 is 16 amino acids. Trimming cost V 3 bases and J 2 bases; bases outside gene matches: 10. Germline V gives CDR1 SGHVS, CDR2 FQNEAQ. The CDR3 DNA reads TGTGCCAGCAGCTTCGGTAGTACCGGGACAGCCTACGAGCAGTACTTC. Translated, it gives CASSFGSTGTAYEQYF.